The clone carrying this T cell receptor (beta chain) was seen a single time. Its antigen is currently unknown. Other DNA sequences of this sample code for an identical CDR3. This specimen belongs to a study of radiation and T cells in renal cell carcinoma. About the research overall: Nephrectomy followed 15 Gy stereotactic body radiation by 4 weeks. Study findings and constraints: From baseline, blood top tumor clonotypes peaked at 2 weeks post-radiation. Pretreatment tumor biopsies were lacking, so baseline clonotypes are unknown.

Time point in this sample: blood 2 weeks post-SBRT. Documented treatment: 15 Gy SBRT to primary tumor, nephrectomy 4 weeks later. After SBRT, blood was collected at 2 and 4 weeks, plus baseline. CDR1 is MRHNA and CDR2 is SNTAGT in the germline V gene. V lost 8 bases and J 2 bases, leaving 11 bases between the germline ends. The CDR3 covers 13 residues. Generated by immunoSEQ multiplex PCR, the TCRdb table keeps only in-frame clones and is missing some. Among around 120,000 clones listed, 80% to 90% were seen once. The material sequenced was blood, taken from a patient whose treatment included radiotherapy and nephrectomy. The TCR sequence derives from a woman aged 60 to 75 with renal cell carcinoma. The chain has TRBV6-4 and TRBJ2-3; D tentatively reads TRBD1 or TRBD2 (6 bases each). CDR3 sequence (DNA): TGTGCCAGCGGGGCGGGACACACAGATACGCAGTATTTT. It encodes CASGAGHTDTQYF.